This passage covers 5 T cell receptor beta chains from one sample sequenced in a study of beta chain features in type 1 diabetes. General study points: Moderate but significant shortening of TCRB CDR3s was recorded in all four CD4+ subsets from Type 1 diabetes patients.

The isolated RNA, all of it, was reverse transcribed, so expressed TCRB transcripts were what got sequenced. Sequencing was performed with immunoSEQ multiplex PCR; in TCRdb, only in-frame clones are kept and a portion is missing. The sample consists of more than 550,000 clones, 11% to 15% of them appearing once. What these receptors recognize is not known. Sequencing was carried out using naive CD4+ T cells from blood. All receptors come from a man between 18 and 35 years old with type 1 diabetes.

The table lists this clone with a few counts. This sequence joins TRBV7-9 and TRBJ2-5; the D gene is possibly TRBD2 (6 bases). The V gene's germline CDR1 is SEHNR and CDR2 FQNEAQ (reference sequence). The CDR3 is 12 amino acids. The germline V and J ends were trimmed by 5 bases and 8 bases, with 12 bases remaining between them. CDR3: CASSISGDTQYF. The CDR3 coding sequence is TGTGCCAGCAGCATATCGGGAGACACCCAGTACTTC. The whole variable domain, remainder taken from reference TRBV7-9 and TRBJ2-5, is DTGVSQNPRHKITKRGQNVTFRCDPISEHNRLYWYRQTLGQGPEFLTYFQNEAQLEKSRLLSDRFSAERPKGSFSTLEIQRTEQGDSAMYLCASSISGDTQYFGPGTRLLVL.

Comment on this clone: A read error is possible here, since a much larger clone lies one base away. The chain links TRBV30 to TRBJ1-2; possible D gene TRBD1, 5 bases. The CDR3 sequence is 13 residues long. Germline values: CDR1 GTSNPN, CDR2 SVGIG (reference sequence). The V end lost 0 bases, the J end lost 4 bases, and 9 bases lay between the germline ends. CDR3 sequence (DNA): TGTGCCTGGAGTGTACCGGGGCCCTATGGCTACACCTTC. This codes for CAWSVPGPYGYTF.

The chain links TRBV19 to TRBJ2-7; D uncertain. CDR3 length equals 13 residues. The V end was cut by 1 base, the J end by 3 bases, with 7 bases between. Germline lookup yields CDR1 LNHDA and CDR2 SQIVND (reference sequence). The DNA of the CDR3 is TGTGCCAGTAGTATAGCCAACAGCTACGAGCAGTACTTC. It specifies CASSIANSYEQYF.

This clone was observed a few times. This chain links TRBV30 with TRBJ2-7; D may be TRBD1 or TRBD2 (6 bases each). Germline CDR1 and CDR2: GTSNPN and SVGIG (reference sequence). The ends were cut back, 0 bases at V and 6 bases at J, with 18 bases in the middle. This CDR3 contains 15 residues. CDR3 region: CAWSVLPEGVGEQYF. CDR3 bases: TGTGCCTGGAGTGTACTACCGGAGGGGGTCGGCGAGCAGTACTTC.

The V gene is TRBV19, the J gene TRBJ1-2, with D hard to call. V was shortened by 9 bases and J by 4 bases, with 12 bases between the two germline ends. The CDR3 has 12 amino acids. Per germline, CDR1 LNHDA and CDR2 SQIVND (reference sequence). The CDR3 nucleotides read TGTGCCAGCCTGTTCCCATCCTATGGCTACACCTTC. This gives the protein CASLFPSYGYTF.